Given below is one T cell receptor (beta chain) in context. Its antigen is undetermined. The germline V gene encodes CDR1 SGDLS and CDR2 YYNGEE. V dropped 6 bases and J dropped 0 bases, with 10 bases sitting between them. This CDR3 is built from 14 residues. This entry is derived from a study of T-cell reconstitution after alpha-beta-depleted transplantation in children. The study's findings and limits: After one year, T-cell counts and TCRbeta diversity mostly came from new T cells. Reportedly, alpha-beta T cells present about two months post-transplant originated from several hundred expanded clones of graft origin. Some patients owed their high day-60 TCRbeta diversity to surviving recipient T cells and thymic progenitors.

The authors prepared the TCRbeta library with unique molecular identifiers. One entry per CDR3 protein results from TCRdb running MiXCR on the PCR reads. The table has about 980,000 distinct CDR3 sequences, under 30% seen once; the top ten hold 25% to 35%. This sequence joins TRBV9 and TRBJ2-1; unclear D gene. The sequenced sample was PBMCs, mostly from graft donor cells, obtained 360 days after TCRalphabeta/CD19-depleted stem cell transplant. This TCR was sampled from a boy in the first two years of life who had a stem cell transplant for SCID, so the T cells may come from the graft donor. The CDR3 spells CASNVGSSYNEQFF. For the CDR3, the DNA is TGTGCCAGCAATGTCGGTAGCTCCTACAATGAGCAGTTCTTC. The whole variable domain, remainder taken from reference TRBV9 and TRBJ2-1, is DSGVTQTPKHLITATGQRVTLRCSPRSGDLSVYWYQQSLDQGLQFLIQYYNGEERAKGNILERFSAQQFPDLHSELNLSSLELGDSALYFCASNVGSSYNEQFFGPGTRLTVL.